The sequence of this T cell receptor beta chain was determined in a study of blood T cells in healthy people across ages (dated by TCRdb to the mid-2010s). Background on the whole study: In model experiments, roughly one uniquely barcoded TCR beta cDNA molecule per two T cells was captured by template switching. The donors were split into four age groups: young (average about 16 years), middle-aged (39), aged (approximately 59) and long-lived (approximately 89). Two additional independent replicas of 1 million unique cDNA reads from the same blood draw were analyzed for two donors (one aged 18 to 30 and one aged 80 or older). To avoid experimental bias, donors of different ages were spread randomly across the sequencing lanes. Using deep sequencing normalized with unique cDNA molecular identifiers, the study measured how TCR beta repertoire diversity changes with age.

CDR1 and CDR2 were assigned from the germline V gene (reference sequence) as MNHEY and SMNVEV. The CDR3 measures 19 amino acids from cysteine to phenylalanine. Only the CDR3 part of the read is kept: 57 bases, read in frame from the first base. V loses 6 bases of germline sequence and J loses 1 base, and the interval between the two ends is 28 bases. A word on this clonotype: Its antigen remains unidentified. Nothing much larger sits one base from this clone, and base qualities are not available.

What the work shows at the level of the full study, not this receptor alone: A strong correlation was found between observed TCR beta diversity and the percentage of naive T cells measured by flow cytometry. Because the CMV infection status of the donors was unknown, age-related changes in expanded clonotypes may potentially have been confounded. Since profiling was done on bulk unsorted PBMCs, naive and antigen-experienced compartments could not be conclusively compared. Compared with the aged group, more naive CD4+ T cells, fewer expanded clones and increased TCR diversity were shown by the long-lived group, suggesting age selection. As age increased, observed TCR beta diversity per million T cells dropped in a roughly linear way, and a significant reduction was already evident by age 40. Estimates of total diversity from one million sequenced T cells were regarded as lower bounds and underestimates.

The roughly 37 donors, aged about 6 to 90 years, were systemically healthy Caucasian individuals from Russia. Each donor gave about 9.7 milliliters of peripheral blood, drawn into EDTA-treated Vacutainer tubes. Ficoll-Paque density-gradient centrifugation was used to isolate PBMCs, with at least 7 million obtained per sample. Total RNA was extracted from PBMCs with Trizol reagent, with at least 6 micrograms obtained per sample. For every donor, an aliquot of PBMCs went through flow cytometry to measure the percentages of naive CD45RAhigh/CD27high T cells. Library generation was performed with 5' RACE. TCRdb names Illumina HiSeq 2500 as the instrument used. A second roughly 7 to 11 cycle PCR used a sample-barcoded 5' primer and a J-beta primer mix. A template-switch 5' adaptor carrying 12 random nucleotides introduced a unique molecular identifier onto each TCR beta cDNA molecule. Each sample yielded at least 2.5 million CDR3-containing paired-end reads. All of the RNA was converted into first-strand cDNA using the Mint cDNA synthesis kit, with a TRBC-specific oligonucleotide serving as the primer. After uracil-DNA glycosylase treatment, a first 18-cycle PCR used universal primers M1SS and BC2_uni_R on all cDNA. In the original analysis: Normalization of each sample was performed by random selection of 1 million high-quality reads, each carrying a distinct molecular identifier. Instead of being binned into consensus sequences, reads with shared molecular identifiers were discarded. CDR3 identification, clonotype clustering and error correction used MiTCR with a Q25 quality threshold and the strictest error-elimination algorithm. A nonparametric unseen species model with Euler transformation was used to estimate a lower bound on total TCR beta diversity. TCRdb itself trimmed the public reads at Q25 with fastp, ran MiXCR and retained productive beta chains. CDR3 protein sequences are deduplicated, and each keeps its most common genes and DNA. The V and J calls here are based on TCRdb, not the publication. This sample lists 1.5 million to 2 million distinct CDR3 sequences; about 49% were detected once. The ten largest clones add up to roughly 2% of the sample.

The TCR comes from a woman between 35 and 50 years old in good health. Material for sequencing was blood. The V and J genes are TRBV27 and TRBJ2-7, and perhaps TRBD2 as D gene, on 6 matching bases. The encoded CDR3 is CASRLALSGPGGRSYEQYF. The base sequence is TGTGCCAGCAGACTCGCCCTCTCCGGGCCCGGTGGGAGGTCCTACGAGCAGTACTTC.